This T cell receptor (beta chain) is drawn from a study of T cells in Graves' hyperthyroidism and ophthalmopathy. Germline loops: CDR1 LGHDT, CDR2 YNNKEL (reference sequence). This CDR3 region has 16 residues. The V end lost 2 bases, the J end lost 5 bases, and 15 bases lay between the germline ends. What was amplified from RNA transcripts were TCR beta CDR3 regions. The TCR CDR3 was amplified in a first-round RT-PCR using the HTBI primer set. TCRdb re-analysed the multiplex PCR reads in MiXCR, keeping a single row per CDR3 protein. The profile shows around 350,000 distinct CDR3 sequences, 14% of them singletons. The sample holds many counts of this clonotype.

The sequenced material came from blood. This sequence joins TRBV3-1 and TRBJ2-2; D is perhaps TRBD1 (6 bases). This receptor was obtained from a woman in her thirties with Graves' ophthalmopathy. The CDR3 DNA reads TGTGCCAGCAGCCAATCCTGGACAGCCGAGACCGGGGAGCTGTTTTTT. Its translation is CASSQSWTAETGELFF.